This paragraph covers one TCR beta chain sequence. Trimming took 3 bases from V and 2 from J; bases not matched to a gene: 11. The CDR3 has 16 amino acids. Germline V gene data show CDR1 as SGHNT and CDR2 as YYREEE (reference sequence). This sample stems from a study of T cell responses to AZD1222 COVID-19 vaccine. Across the whole study: Some second doses came at about 4 weeks and others at about 12 weeks; these were pooled.

The data were produced by immunoSEQ multiplex PCR, yet TCRdb's version contains in-frame clones alone and is incomplete. The sample includes about 140,000 clones, around 88% of them seen just once. This chain connects TRBV5-4 to TRBJ2-7; 7 bases map to TRBD2. This specimen consisted of peripheral blood, obtained on day 0 of AZD1222 vaccination. The TCR was taken from an adult in good health. CDR3 DNA sequence: TGTGCCAGCAGCTACTACTCAAGCGGGATTCCCTACGAGCAGTACTTC. Its protein is CASSYYSSGIPYEQYF.